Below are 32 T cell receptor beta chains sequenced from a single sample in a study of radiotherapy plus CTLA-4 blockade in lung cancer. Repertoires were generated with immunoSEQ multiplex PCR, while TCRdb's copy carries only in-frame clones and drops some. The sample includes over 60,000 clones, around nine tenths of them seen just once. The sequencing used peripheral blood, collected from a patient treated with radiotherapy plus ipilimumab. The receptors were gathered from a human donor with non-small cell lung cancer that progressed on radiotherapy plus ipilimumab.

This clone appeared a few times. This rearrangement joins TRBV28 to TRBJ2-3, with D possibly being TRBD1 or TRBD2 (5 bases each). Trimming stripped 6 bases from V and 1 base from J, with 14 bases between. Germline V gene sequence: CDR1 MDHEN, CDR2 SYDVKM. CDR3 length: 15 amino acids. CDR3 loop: CASSYPGTGTDTQYF. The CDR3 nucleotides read TGTGCCAGCAGCTATCCAGGGACCGGCACAGATACGCAGTATTTT.

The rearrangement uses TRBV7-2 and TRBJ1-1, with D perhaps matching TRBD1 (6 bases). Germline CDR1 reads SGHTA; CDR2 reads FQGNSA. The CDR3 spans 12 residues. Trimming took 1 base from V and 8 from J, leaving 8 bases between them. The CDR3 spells CASSLGTEEAFF. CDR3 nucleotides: TGTGCCAGCAGCTTAGGGACAGAAGAAGCTTTCTTT.

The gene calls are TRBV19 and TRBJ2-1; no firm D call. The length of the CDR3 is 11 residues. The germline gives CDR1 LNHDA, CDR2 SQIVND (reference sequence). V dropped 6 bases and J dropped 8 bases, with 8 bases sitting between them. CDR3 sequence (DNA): TGTGCCAGTAGATATAGGGATGAGCAGTTCTTC. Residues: CASRYRDEQFF.

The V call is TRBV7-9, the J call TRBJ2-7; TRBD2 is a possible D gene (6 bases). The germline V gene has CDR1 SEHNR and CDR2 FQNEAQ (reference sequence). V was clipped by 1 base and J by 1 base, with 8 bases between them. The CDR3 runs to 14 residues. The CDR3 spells CASSLDAGSYEQYF. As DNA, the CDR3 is TGTGCCAGCAGCTTAGATGCGGGATCCTACGAGCAGTACTTC. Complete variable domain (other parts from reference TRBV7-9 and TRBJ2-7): DTGVSQNPRHKITKRGQNVTFRCDPISEHNRLYWYRQTLGQGPEFLTYFQNEAQLEKSRLLSDRFSAERPKGSFSTLEIQRTEQGDSAMYLCASSLDAGSYEQYFGPGTRLTVT.

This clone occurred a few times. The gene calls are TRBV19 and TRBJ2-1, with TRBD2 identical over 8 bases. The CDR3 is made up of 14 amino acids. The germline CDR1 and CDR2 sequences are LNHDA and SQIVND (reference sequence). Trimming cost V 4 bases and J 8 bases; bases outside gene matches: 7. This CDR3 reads CASSTVGTSDEQFF. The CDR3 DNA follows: TGTGCCAGTAGTACTGTCGGGACTAGTGATGAGCAGTTCTTC.

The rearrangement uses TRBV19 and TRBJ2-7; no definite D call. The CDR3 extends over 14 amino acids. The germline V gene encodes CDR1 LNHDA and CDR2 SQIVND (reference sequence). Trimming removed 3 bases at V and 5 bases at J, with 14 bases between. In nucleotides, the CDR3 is TGTGCCAGTAGTATGGTCTTCGGCAGAAACGAGCAGTACTTC. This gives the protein CASSMVFGRNEQYF.

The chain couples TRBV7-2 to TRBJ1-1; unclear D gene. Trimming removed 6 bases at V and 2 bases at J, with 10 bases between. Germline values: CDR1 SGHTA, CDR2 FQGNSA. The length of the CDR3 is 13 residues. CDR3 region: CASREQLNTEAFF. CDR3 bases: TGTGCCAGCAGAGAACAGCTAAACACTGAAGCTTTCTTT.

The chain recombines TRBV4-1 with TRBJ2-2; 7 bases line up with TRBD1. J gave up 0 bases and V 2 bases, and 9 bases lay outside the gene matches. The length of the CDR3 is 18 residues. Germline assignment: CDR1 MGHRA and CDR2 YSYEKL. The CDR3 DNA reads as TGCGCCAGCAGCCAAACGGCGCCGGGACAGCCGAACACCGGGGAGCTGTTTTTT. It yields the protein CASSQTAPGQPNTGELFF.

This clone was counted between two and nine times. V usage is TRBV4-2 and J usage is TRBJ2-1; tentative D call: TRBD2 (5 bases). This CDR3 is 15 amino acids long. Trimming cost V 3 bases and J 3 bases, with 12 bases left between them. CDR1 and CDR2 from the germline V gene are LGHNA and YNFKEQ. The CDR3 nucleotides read TGTGCCAGCAGCCAGGCCCTTGAGGGCTACAATGAGCAGTTCTTC. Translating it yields CASSQALEGYNEQFF.

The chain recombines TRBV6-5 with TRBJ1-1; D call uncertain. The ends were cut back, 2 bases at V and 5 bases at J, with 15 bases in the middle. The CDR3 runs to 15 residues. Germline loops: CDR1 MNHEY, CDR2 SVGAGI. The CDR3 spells CASSYDPGVLTEAFF. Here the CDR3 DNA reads TGTGCCAGCAGTTACGATCCTGGGGTTCTAACTGAAGCTTTCTTT.

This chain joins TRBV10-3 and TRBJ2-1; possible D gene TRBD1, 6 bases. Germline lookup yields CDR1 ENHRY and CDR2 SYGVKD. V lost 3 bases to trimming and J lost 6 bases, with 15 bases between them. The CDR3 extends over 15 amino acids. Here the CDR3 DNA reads TGTGCCATCAGTGACGACAGGCAGGGTGCCAATGAGCAGTTCTTC. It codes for CAISDDRQGANEQFF.

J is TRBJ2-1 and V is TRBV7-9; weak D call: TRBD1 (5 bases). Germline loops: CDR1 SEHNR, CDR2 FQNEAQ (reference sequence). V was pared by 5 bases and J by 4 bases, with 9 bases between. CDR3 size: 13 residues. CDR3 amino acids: CASSPRQYNEQFF. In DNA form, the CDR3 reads TGTGCCAGCAGCCCTCGACAGTACAATGAGCAGTTCTTC.

In DNA form, the CDR3 reads TGCGCCAGCAGCCAAGATCCCCCGGGACAGGGTCACGAAAAACTGTTTTTT. Protein: CASSQDPPGQGHEKLFF. The gene calls are TRBV4-1 and TRBJ1-4; the match to TRBD1 covers 9 bases. The CDR3 runs 17 residues. The germline V gene encodes CDR1 MGHRA and CDR2 YSYEKL. V trimming: 0 bases; J trimming: 8 bases; junction bases outside the gene matches: 10.

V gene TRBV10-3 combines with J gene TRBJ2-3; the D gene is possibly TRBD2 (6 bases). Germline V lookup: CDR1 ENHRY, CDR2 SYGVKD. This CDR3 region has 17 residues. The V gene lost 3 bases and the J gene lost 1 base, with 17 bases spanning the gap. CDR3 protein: CAISDPNPGEGTDTQYF. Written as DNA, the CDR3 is TGTGCCATCAGTGACCCCAATCCGGGAGAGGGCACAGATACGCAGTATTTT.

DNA of the CDR3: TGTGCCAGTAGTATTAGGCGGCAGTCCAACTATGGCTACACCTTC. Translation: CASSIRRQSNYGYTF. The rearrangement links TRBV19 to TRBJ1-2; D gene unclear. V lost 3 bases and J lost 2, with 13 bases in between. The V gene's germline CDR1 is LNHDA and CDR2 SQIVND (reference sequence). The CDR3 spans 15 residues.

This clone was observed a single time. CDR3 protein: CASSFKNGYTF. Written as DNA, the CDR3 is TGTGCCAGCAGTTTTAAGAATGGCTACACCTTC. This chain connects TRBV28 to TRBJ1-2; no clear D gene. The CDR3 consists of 11 residues. Trimming removed 3 bases from V and 6 bases from J, with 5 bases in between. Germline lookup yields CDR1 MDHEN and CDR2 SYDVKM.

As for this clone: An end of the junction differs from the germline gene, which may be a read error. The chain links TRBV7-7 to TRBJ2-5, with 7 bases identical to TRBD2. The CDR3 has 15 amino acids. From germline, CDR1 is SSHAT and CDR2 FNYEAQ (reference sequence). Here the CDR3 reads CASSSGTTLGETQYF. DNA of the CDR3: TGTGCTAGCAGCTCCGGGACTACCCTAGGGGAGACCCAGTACTTC.

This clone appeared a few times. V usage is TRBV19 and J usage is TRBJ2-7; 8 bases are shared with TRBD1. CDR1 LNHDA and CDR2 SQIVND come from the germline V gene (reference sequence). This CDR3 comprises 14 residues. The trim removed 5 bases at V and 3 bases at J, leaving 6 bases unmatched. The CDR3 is CASSPDRAHYEQYF. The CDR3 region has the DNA TGTGCCAGTAGTCCGGACAGGGCCCACTACGAGCAGTACTTC.

The CDR3 is CASSLGMGSRQDGYTF. CDR3 nucleotide sequence: TGTGCCAGCAGCTTAGGGATGGGGAGCCGACAGGATGGCTACACCTTC. V gene TRBV13 combines with J gene TRBJ1-2; possibly TRBD1 for D (6 bases). With 0 bases removed from V and 6 bases from J, the gap between germline ends came to 17 bases. Per germline, CDR1 PRHDT and CDR2 FYEKMQ (reference sequence). CDR3 length: 16 residues.

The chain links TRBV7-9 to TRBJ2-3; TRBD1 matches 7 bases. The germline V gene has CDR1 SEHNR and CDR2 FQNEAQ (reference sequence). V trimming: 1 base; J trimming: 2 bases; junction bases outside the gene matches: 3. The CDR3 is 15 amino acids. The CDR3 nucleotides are TGTGCCAGCAGCTTAGAGGGACAGCTCACAGATACGCAGTATTTT. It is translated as CASSLEGQLTDTQYF.

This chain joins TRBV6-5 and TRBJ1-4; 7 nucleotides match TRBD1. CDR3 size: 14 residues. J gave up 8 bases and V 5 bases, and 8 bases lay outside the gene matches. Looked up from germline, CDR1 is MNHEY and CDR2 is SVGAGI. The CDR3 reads CASSLQGWQEKLFF. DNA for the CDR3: TGTGCCAGCAGTCTACAGGGGTGGCAGGAAAAACTGTTTTTT.

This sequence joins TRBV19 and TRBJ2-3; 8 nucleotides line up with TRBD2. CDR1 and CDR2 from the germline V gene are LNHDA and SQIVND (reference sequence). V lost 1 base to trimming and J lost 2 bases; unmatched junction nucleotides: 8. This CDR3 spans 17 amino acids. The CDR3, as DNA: TGTGCCAGTAGTATAGGGGAACTAGCGGAGCCCACAGATACGCAGTATTTT. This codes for CASSIGELAEPTDTQYF. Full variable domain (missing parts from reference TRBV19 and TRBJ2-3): DGGITQSPKYLFRKEGQNVTLSCEQNLNHDAMYWYRQDPGQGLRLIYYSQIVNDFQKGDIAEGYSVSREKKESFPLTVTSAQKNPTAFYLCASSIGELAEPTDTQYFGPGTRLTVL.

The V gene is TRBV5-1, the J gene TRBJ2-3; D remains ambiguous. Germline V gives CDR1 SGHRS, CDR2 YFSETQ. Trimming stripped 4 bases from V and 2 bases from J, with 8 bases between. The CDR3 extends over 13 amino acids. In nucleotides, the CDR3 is TGCGCCAGCAGCCTGCCCTACACAGATACGCAGTATTTT. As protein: CASSLPYTDTQYF. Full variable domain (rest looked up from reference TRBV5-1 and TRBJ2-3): KAGVTQTPRYLIKTRGQQVTLSCSPISGHRSVSWYQQTPGQGLQFLFEYFSETQRNKGNFPGRFSGRQFSNSRSEMNVSTLELGDSALYLCASSLPYTDTQYFGPGTRLTVL.

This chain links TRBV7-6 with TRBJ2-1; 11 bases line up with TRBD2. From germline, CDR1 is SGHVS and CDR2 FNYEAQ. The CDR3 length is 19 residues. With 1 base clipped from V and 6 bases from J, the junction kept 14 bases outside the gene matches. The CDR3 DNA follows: TGTGCCAGCAGCTTAGTTCGGGGGCTAGCGGGAGGTTTGGGCAATGAGCAGTTCTTC. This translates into CASSLVRGLAGGLGNEQFF.

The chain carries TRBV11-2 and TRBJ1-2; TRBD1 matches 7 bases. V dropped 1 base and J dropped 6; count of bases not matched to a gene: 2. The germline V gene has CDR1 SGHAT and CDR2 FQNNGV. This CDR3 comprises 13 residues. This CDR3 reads CASSLATGDGYTF. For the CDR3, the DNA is TGTGCCAGCAGCTTAGCTACAGGGGATGGCTACACCTTC.

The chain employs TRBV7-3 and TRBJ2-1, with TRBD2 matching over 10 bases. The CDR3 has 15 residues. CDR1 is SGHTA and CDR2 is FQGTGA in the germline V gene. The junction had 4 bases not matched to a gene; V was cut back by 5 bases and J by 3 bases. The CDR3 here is CASSTTSGIYNEQFF. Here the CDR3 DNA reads TGTGCCAGCAGCACTACTAGCGGGATCTACAATGAGCAGTTCTTC.

CDR3 coding DNA: TGTGCCAGCAGCTCAAGAGAACGGAACACCATATATTTT. It translates to CASSSRERNTIYF. The chain combines TRBV11-2 with TRBJ1-3; D remains unclear. The CDR3 totals 13 residues. Germline V gene sequence: CDR1 SGHAT, CDR2 FQNNGV. Trimming shortened V by 4 bases and J by 7 bases, and 11 bases separated the two germline ends.

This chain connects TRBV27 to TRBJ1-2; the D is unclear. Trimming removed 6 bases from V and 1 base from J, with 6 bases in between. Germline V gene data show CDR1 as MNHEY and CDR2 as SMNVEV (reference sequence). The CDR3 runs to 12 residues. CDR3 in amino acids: CASRGGNYGYTF. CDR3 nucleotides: TGTGCCAGCAGGGGAGGTAACTATGGCTACACCTTC.

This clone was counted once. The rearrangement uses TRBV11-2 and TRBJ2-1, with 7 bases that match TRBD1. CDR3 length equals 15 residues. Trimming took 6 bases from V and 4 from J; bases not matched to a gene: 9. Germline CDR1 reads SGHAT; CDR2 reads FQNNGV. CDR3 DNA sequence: TGTGCCAGCAGTTTCCGGGACAGCGTATACAATGAGCAGTTCTTC. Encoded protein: CASSFRDSVYNEQFF. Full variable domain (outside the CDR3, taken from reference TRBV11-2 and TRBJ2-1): EAGVAQSPRYKIIEKRQSVAFWCNPISGHATLYWYQQILGQGPKLLIQFQNNGVVDDSQLPKDRFSAERLKGVDSTLKIQPAKLEDSAVYLCASSFRDSVYNEQFFGPGTRLTVL.

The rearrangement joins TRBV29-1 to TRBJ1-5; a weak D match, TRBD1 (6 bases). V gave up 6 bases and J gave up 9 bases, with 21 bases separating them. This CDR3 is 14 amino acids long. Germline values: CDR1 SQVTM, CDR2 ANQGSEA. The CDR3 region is CSVATTQGSPPQHF. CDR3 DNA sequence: TGCAGCGTCGCTACGACCCAGGGGTCTCCGCCCCAGCATTTT.

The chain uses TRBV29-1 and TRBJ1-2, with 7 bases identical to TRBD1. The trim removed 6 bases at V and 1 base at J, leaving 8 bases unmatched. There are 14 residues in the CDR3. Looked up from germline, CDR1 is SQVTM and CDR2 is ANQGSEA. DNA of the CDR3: TGCAGCGTGGAGGCAGGGGGAGGTAACTATGGCTACACCTTC. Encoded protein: CSVEAGGGNYGYTF.

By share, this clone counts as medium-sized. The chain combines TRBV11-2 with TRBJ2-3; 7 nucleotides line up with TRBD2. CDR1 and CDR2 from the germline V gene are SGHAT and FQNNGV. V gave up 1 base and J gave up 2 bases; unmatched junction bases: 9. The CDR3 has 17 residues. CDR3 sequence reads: CASSLVVASGFTDTQYF. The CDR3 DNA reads TGTGCCAGCAGCTTAGTCGTCGCTAGCGGATTCACAGATACGCAGTATTTT.